The entry that follows covers one T cell receptor beta chain sequence. These data belong to a study of blood T cell repertoires in COVID-19. Study background: The cDNA or gDNA used as material had been derived from T cells, B-cell-depleted T cells, or PBMCs.

Authors' methods: Researchers report that nucleated cell counts were estimated from reference gene primer amplification. The data were produced by immunoSEQ multiplex PCR, yet TCRdb's version contains in-frame clones alone and is incomplete. Clone size and V and J calls were adopted from that table, with D and trimming inferred from the DNA. The table records some 21,000 clones, about 93% of them present only once. Germline values: CDR1 LGHDT, CDR2 YNNKEL (reference sequence). The germline V and J ends were trimmed by 1 base and 4 bases, with 5 bases remaining between them. The CDR3 has 13 residues. This chain joins TRBV3-1 (or the pseudogene TRBV3-2) and TRBJ1-3; D gene ambiguous. The sequenced material came from peripheral blood. The sequence came from a human donor in a cohort sampled during active COVID-19. CDR3 loop: CASSQVGGNTIYF. DNA for the CDR3: TGTGCCAGCAGCCAAGTTGGCGGAAACACCATATATTTT.